The T cell receptor beta chain under discussion was sequenced for a study of cytomegalovirus exposure and HLA in healthy donors. V lost 6 bases to trimming and J lost 4 bases; unmatched junction nucleotides: 9. Germline V CDR1 and CDR2: MNHNS, SASEGT. This CDR3 is built from 14 residues. PCR was performed using 60 Vbeta and 13 Jbeta primers. Clones were read by immunoSEQ multiplex PCR, and TCRdb kept only the in-frame ones, dropping some. Counted here are 85,000 to 130,000 clones, 70% to 85% occurring once; the ten biggest clones make up about 0.84%. Material for sequencing was PBMCs. The chain uses TRBV6-1 and TRBJ2-7, with TRBD1 matching 7 bases. The receptor comes from a boy aged 10-17 years in good health and CMV-seronegative. The chain's CDR3 is CASSLRQGGYEQYF. Written as DNA, the CDR3 is TGTGCCAGCAGCCTCCGACAGGGTGGGTACGAGCAGTACTTC.